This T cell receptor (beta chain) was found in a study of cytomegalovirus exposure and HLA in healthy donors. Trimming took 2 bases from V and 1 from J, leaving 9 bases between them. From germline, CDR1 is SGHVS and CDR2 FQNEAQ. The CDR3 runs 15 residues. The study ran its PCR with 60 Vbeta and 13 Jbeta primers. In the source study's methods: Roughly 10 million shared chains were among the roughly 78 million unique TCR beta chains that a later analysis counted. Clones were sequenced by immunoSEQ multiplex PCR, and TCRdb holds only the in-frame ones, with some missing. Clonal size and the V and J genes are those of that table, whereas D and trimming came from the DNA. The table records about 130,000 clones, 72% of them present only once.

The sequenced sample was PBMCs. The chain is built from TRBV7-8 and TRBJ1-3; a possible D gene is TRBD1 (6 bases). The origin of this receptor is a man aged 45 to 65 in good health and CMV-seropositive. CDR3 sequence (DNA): TGTGCCAGCAGCTTACAGGGGACGTCTGGAAACACCATATATTTT. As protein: CASSLQGTSGNTIYF.